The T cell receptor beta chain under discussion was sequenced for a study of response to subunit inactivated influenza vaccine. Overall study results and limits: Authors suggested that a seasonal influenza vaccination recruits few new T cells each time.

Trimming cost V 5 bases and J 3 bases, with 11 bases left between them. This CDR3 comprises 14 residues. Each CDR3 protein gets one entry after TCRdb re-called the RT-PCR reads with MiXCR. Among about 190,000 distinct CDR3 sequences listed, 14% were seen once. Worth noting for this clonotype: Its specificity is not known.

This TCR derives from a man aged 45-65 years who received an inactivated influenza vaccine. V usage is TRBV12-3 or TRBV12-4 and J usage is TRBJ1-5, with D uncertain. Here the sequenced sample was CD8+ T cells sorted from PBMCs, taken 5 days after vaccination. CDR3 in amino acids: CASSVDGINQPQHF. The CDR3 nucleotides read TGTGCCAGCAGTGTCGACGGTATCAATCAGCCCCAGCATTTT.